The 6 T cell receptor beta chains in this list originate from one sample, sequenced in a study of T cell responses to AZD1222 COVID-19 vaccine. Clones were read by immunoSEQ multiplex PCR, and TCRdb kept only the in-frame ones, dropping some. The sample shows 75,000 to 100,000 clones, approximately 91% of them seen only once. The input for sequencing was peripheral blood, taken on day 0 of AZD1222 vaccination. These receptors all stem from an adult in good health.

The chain combines TRBV5-6 with TRBJ2-7; no reliable D call. V lost 0 bases, J lost 7 bases, and 14 bases lay in between. The CDR3 runs 14 residues. Germline CDR1 is SGHDT and CDR2 is YYEEEE. In DNA, the CDR3 is TGTGCCAGCAGCTTGGACAGTTACACCCTGGAGCAGTACTTC. Protein: CASSLDSYTLEQYF.

This chain links TRBV18 with TRBJ1-6, with a weak D call TRBD1 (5 bases). V dropped 1 base and J dropped 0 bases, with 13 bases sitting between them. CDR3 length equals 18 residues. Germline loops: CDR1 KGHSH, CDR2 LQKENI. DNA for the CDR3: TGTGCCAGCTCACCACAGGGGTTTTCTGGCTCCTATAATTCACCCCTCCACTTT. Its protein product is CASSPQGFSGSYNSPLHF.

This chain links TRBV11-2 with TRBJ1-2; D unresolved. The CDR3 consists of 12 residues. V shed 1 base and J shed 4 bases, with 4 bases lying between them. CDR1 is SGHAT and CDR2 is FQNNGV in the germline V gene. The CDR3 DNA is TGTGCCAGCAGCTTAGTTGCCTATGGCTACACCTTC. Amino acid sequence: CASSLVAYGYTF. Drawing the rest from reference TRBV11-2 and TRBJ1-2, the complete variable domain is EAGVAQSPRYKIIEKRQSVAFWCNPISGHATLYWYQQILGQGPKLLIQFQNNGVVDDSQLPKDRFSAERLKGVDSTLKIQPAKLEDSAVYLCASSLVAYGYTFGSGTRLTVV.

The V gene is TRBV27, the J gene TRBJ2-7, with 12 bases matching TRBD2. Trimming removed 6 bases from V and 5 bases from J; junction bases left unmatched: 11. This CDR3 comprises 16 residues. Per the germline V gene, CDR1 is MNHEY and CDR2 is SMNVEV (reference sequence). CDR3 DNA sequence: TGTGCCAGCAGCCTCGGGGCTAGCGGGGGGGCTCACGAGCAGTACTTC. This codes for CASSLGASGGAHEQYF.

The gene calls are TRBV25-1 and TRBJ1-4; D uncertain. The V and J ends lost 3 bases and 7 bases respectively, with 9 bases between them. Germline CDR1 reads MGHDK; CDR2 reads SYGVNS. The CDR3 spans 13 residues. The DNA for the CDR3 is TGTGCCAGCAGTGAGACCGGGCGTGAAAAACTGTTTTTT. Translating gives CASSETGREKLFF.

The CDR3 spells CASSKTAADGYTF. The CDR3 DNA is TGTGCCAGCAGTAAGACAGCCGCGGATGGCTACACCTTC. The rearrangement uses TRBV6-5 and TRBJ1-2, with a possible D match to TRBD1 (5 bases). This CDR3 comprises 13 residues. From germline, CDR1 is MNHEY and CDR2 SVGAGI. V was shortened by 5 bases and J by 6 bases, with 13 bases between the two germline ends.